The 30 T cell receptor beta chains below all came from one sample that was sequenced in a study of blood T cell repertoires in COVID-19. Using immunoSEQ multiplex PCR, the repertoire was profiled, and TCRdb retains in-frame clones only, with some absent. The sample holds about 140,000 clones, about 70% seen once. The specimen was peripheral blood. The receptors here all came from an elderly man with acute or convalescent COVID-19.

The CDR3: CASSLTRVGTEAFF. As DNA, the CDR3 is TGCGCCAGCAGCTTGACCAGGGTCGGGACTGAAGCTTTCTTT. The chain has TRBV5-1 and TRBJ1-1; the D gene is possibly TRBD1 (5 bases). V was shortened by 1 base and J by 5 bases, with 12 bases between the two germline ends. The CDR3 loop spans 14 amino acids. The germline gives CDR1 SGHRS, CDR2 YFSETQ.

V usage is TRBV4-2 and J usage is TRBJ1-4; 7 bases are a match to TRBD1. With 0 bases clipped from V and 4 bases from J, the junction kept 8 bases outside the gene matches. The CDR3 is 17 residues long. Per the germline V gene, CDR1 is LGHNA and CDR2 is YNFKEQ. The CDR3 DNA reads as TGTGCCAGCAGCCAAGATAAGGGACAGTACAATAATGAAAAACTGTTTTTT. Translated, it gives CASSQDKGQYNNEKLFF.

The V call is TRBV28, the J call TRBJ1-2; no clear D. The CDR3 is made up of 11 amino acids. With 2 bases removed from V and 7 bases from J, the gap between germline ends came to 5 bases. The germline CDR1 and CDR2 sequences are MDHEN and SYDVKM. The CDR3 region has the DNA TGTGCCAGCAGTTTAGCGGGTGGCTACACCTTC. This sequence encodes CASSLAGGYTF.

This clone turned up a few times. J is TRBJ2-2 and V is TRBV5-1; 8 bases are a match to TRBD1. V lost 2 bases to trimming and J lost 4 bases; unmatched junction nucleotides: 4. From germline, CDR1 is SGHRS and CDR2 YFSETQ. CDR3 length: 15 amino acids. CDR3 sequence reads: CASSFTQGATGELFF. The CDR3 bases are TGCGCCAGCAGCTTCACCCAGGGGGCCACCGGGGAGCTGTTTTTT.

The rearrangement links TRBV5-4 to TRBJ2-3, with a tentative D call TRBD1 (5 bases). The CDR3 has 15 residues. From germline, CDR1 is SGHNT and CDR2 YYREEE (reference sequence). Trimming removed 3 bases from V and 2 bases from J, with 13 bases in between. CDR3 nucleotides: TGTGCCAGCAGCTGGAATGTCAGGGACACAGATACGCAGTATTTT. Amino acid sequence: CASSWNVRDTDTQYF. The full variable domain, completed using reference TRBV5-4 and TRBJ2-3, is ETGVTQSPTHLIKTRGQQVTLRCSSQSGHNTVSWYQQALGQGPQFIFQYYREEENGRGNFPPRFSGLQFPNYSSELNVNALELDDSALYLCASSWNVRDTDTQYFGPGTRLTVL.

This chain links TRBV19 with TRBJ1-5, with a tentative D call TRBD1 (5 bases). The CDR3 contains 15 residues. V gave up 8 bases and J gave up 0 bases, with 14 bases separating them. Per germline, CDR1 LNHDA and CDR2 SQIVND (reference sequence). CDR3 nucleotide sequence: TGTGCCAGTGGATCAGGGTGGGTTAGCAATCAGCCCCAGCATTTT. Its protein is CASGSGWVSNQPQHF.

Only one count was recorded for this clone. The chain combines TRBV6-5 with TRBJ2-1; D could derive from TRBD1 or TRBD2 (6 bases each). This CDR3 comprises 15 residues. The germline gives CDR1 MNHEY, CDR2 SVGAGI. Trimming removed 4 bases from V and 2 bases from J, with 12 bases in between. DNA of the CDR3: TGTGCCAGCAGTTCCTCGGGGGCACCCTACAATGAGCAGTTCTTC. Protein product: CASSSSGAPYNEQFF.

This chain uses TRBV5-1 with TRBJ2-5, with 8 bases matching TRBD2. Germline V lookup: CDR1 SGHRS, CDR2 YFSETQ. CDR3 length: 15 residues. Trimming removed 0 bases from V and 2 bases from J; junction bases left unmatched: 3. The CDR3 DNA is TGCGCCAGCAGCTTGGGGAGCGGGGGACAAGAGACCCAGTACTTC. This encodes CASSLGSGGQETQYF.

The chain employs TRBV6-1 and TRBJ1-5, with D possibly TRBD1 on 5 matching bases. CDR1 is MNHNS and CDR2 is SASEGT in the germline V gene. Trimming took off 3 bases at V and 1 base at J, with 7 bases between the two ends. The CDR3 is 14 amino acids. The CDR3 protein is CASSDRVSNQPQHF. For the CDR3, the DNA is TGTGCCAGCAGTGACAGGGTAAGCAATCAGCCCCAGCATTTT.

CDR3 sequence: CASSLDGQRGYTF. CDR3 bases: TGTGCCAGCAGTTTAGATGGCCAGCGAGGCTACACCTTC. The rearrangement links TRBV12-3 or TRBV12-4 to TRBJ1-2; no firm D call. This CDR3 has 13 residues. The germline V and J ends were trimmed by 1 base and 8 bases, with 11 bases remaining between them.

The gene calls are TRBV18 and TRBJ2-7; TRBD2 matches at 9 bases. J lost 6 bases, V lost 2 bases, and 8 bases had no gene match. Germline CDR1 KGHSH, CDR2 LQKENI. The CDR3 has 15 amino acids. In DNA form, the CDR3 reads TGTGCCAGCTCACCATTAGCGGGGGCCGCCAGCGAGCAGTACTTC. Protein sequence: CASSPLAGAASEQYF.

The genes are TRBV20-1 and TRBJ2-1; maybe TRBD1 (5 bases). Trimming left V 3 bases short and J 5 bases short, with 23 bases between. The CDR3 has 17 amino acids. Germline V gene data show CDR1 as DFQATT and CDR2 as SNEGSKA (reference sequence). Written as DNA, the CDR3 is TGCAGTGCTAGTCCCTCATACGCCAGGGTTTTCCACAATGAGCAGTTCTTC. Amino acids: CSASPSYARVFHNEQFF.

In its sample, this clone was seen a few times. This chain uses TRBV9 with TRBJ2-5, with 10 nucleotides matching TRBD2. With 5 bases clipped from V and 5 bases from J, the junction kept 3 bases outside the gene matches. The CDR3 sequence is 13 residues long. Germline assignment: CDR1 SGDLS and CDR2 YYNGEE. The CDR3 here is CASSSSGGETQYF. The CDR3 DNA reads TGTGCCAGCAGTTCTAGCGGGGGTGAGACCCAGTACTTC.

This chain joins TRBV5-1 and TRBJ1-5; the D is unclear. Germline lookup yields CDR1 SGHRS and CDR2 YFSETQ. The CDR3 totals 13 residues. Trimming took off 4 bases at V and 0 bases at J, with 5 bases between the two ends. CDR3 amino acids: CASSNYSNQPQHF. CDR3 nucleotide sequence: TGCGCCAGCAGCAATTATAGCAATCAGCCCCAGCATTTT.

This clone has just a few counts. The gene calls are TRBV27 and TRBJ1-5; the match to TRBD1 covers 9 bases. With V trimmed by 8 bases and J by 6 bases, 8 bases remained unmatched. CDR1 is MNHEY, CDR2 SMNVEV, per germline (reference sequence). The length of the CDR3 is 14 residues. The CDR3 here is CASGRDRAGQPQHF. In nucleotides, the CDR3 is TGTGCCAGCGGGAGGGACAGGGCAGGTCAGCCCCAGCATTTT.

The CDR3 here is CASSQEGALATEAFF. The CDR3, as DNA: TGCGCCAGCAGCCAAGAGGGGGCCCTGGCCACTGAAGCTTTCTTT. The chain has TRBV4-1 and TRBJ1-1, with a possible D match to TRBD1 (6 bases). This CDR3 has 15 amino acids. CDR1 is MGHRA, CDR2 YSYEKL, per germline. The ends were cut back, 0 bases at V and 4 bases at J, with 12 bases in the middle.

Comment on this clone: Its ends do not fully match the called genes, so a read error is possible. The V and J genes are TRBV7-9 and TRBJ2-5; no clear D. This CDR3 comprises 12 residues. Germline CDR1 SEHNR, CDR2 FQNEAQ (reference sequence). The CDR3 sequence is CASSLDLDPKHF. Written as DNA, the CDR3 is TGTGCCAGCAGCTTAGATCTTGATCCTAAGCACTTC.

The gene calls are TRBV9 and TRBJ2-3; weak D call: TRBD2 (7 bases). V was cut by 1 base and J by 5 bases, with 11 bases left in between. The CDR3 sequence is 14 residues long. Germline CDR1 and CDR2: SGDLS and YYNGEE. In DNA, the CDR3 is TGTGCCAGCAGCGTAACAGGGAGGGAAGATACGCAGTATTTT. It translates to CASSVTGREDTQYF. Based on the CDR3 plus reference TRBV9 and TRBJ2-3, the full variable domain is DSGVTQTPKHLITATGQRVTLRCSPRSGDLSVYWYQQSLDQGLQFLIQYYNGEERAKGNILERFSAQQFPDLHSELNLSSLELGDSALYFCASSVTGREDTQYFGPGTRLTVL.

The chain couples TRBV30 to TRBJ2-1, with D uncertain. The CDR3 is 13 residues long. The germline CDR1 and CDR2 sequences are GTSNPN and SVGIG (reference sequence). Trimming pared 2 bases from V and 9 bases from J, leaving 14 bases between. For the CDR3, the DNA is TGTGCCTGGAGTATCTCGCCTGAGCTTGAGCAGTTCTTC. It encodes CAWSISPELEQFF.

This clone was detected only once. The chain links TRBV9 to TRBJ1-6; a possible D gene is TRBD1 (6 bases). The CDR3 runs 14 residues. Germline V gene data show CDR1 as SGDLS and CDR2 as YYNGEE. The germline V and J ends were trimmed by 3 bases and 8 bases, with 12 bases remaining between them. Here the CDR3 DNA reads TGTGCCAGCAGCGCAAACCCAGGGGATTCACCCCTCCACTTT. Translated, it gives CASSANPGDSPLHF.

The J gene is TRBJ2-1, the V gene TRBV6-2 or TRBV6-3, with 7 bases identical to TRBD2. Trimming took 6 bases from V and 4 from J; bases not matched to a gene: 15. This CDR3 region has 17 residues. CDR1 is MNHEY and CDR2 is SVGEGT in the germline V gene. The CDR3 region has the DNA TGTGCCAGCAGCCGGGCGCTAGCGGTTCTACAATACAATGAGCAGTTCTTC. This codes for CASSRALAVLQYNEQFF.

V is TRBV11-1 and J is TRBJ2-5, with 7 bases identical to TRBD2. The trim removed 7 bases at V and 9 bases at J, leaving 14 bases unmatched. The CDR3 runs to 14 residues. Germline loops: CDR1 SGHAT, CDR2 FQDESV (reference sequence). The CDR3 loop is CASTTSGGAGSQYF. Written as DNA, the CDR3 is TGTGCCAGCACCACCTCGGGGGGAGCCGGGTCCCAGTACTTC. The full variable domain, with the rest looked up from reference TRBV11-1 and TRBJ2-5, is EAEVAQSPRYKITEKSQAVAFWCDPISGHATLYWYRQILGQGPELLVQFQDESVVDDSQLPKDRFSAERLKGVDSTLKIQPAELGDSAMYLCASTTSGGAGSQYFGPGTRLLVL.

This chain uses TRBV9 with TRBJ2-5; D is ambiguous. The CDR3 loop spans 14 amino acids. V lost 0 bases and J 2 bases, leaving 8 bases between the germline ends. CDR1 is SGDLS, CDR2 YYNGEE, per germline. CDR3 sequence reads: CASSVGTAQETQYF. CDR3 nucleotides: TGTGCCAGCAGCGTAGGTACAGCTCAAGAGACCCAGTACTTC.

This clone was detected only a few times. It is likely a read error, because the conserved phenylalanine at the end of the CDR3 is missing. Because the CDR3's place on the DNA is in doubt, the DNA is left out and the CDR3 is given as listed by TCRdb. The V and J genes are TRBV7-2 and TRBJ1-5. The CDR3 length equals 12 residues, ends included. Germline-derived CDR1 and CDR2 are SGHTA and FQGNSA. CDR3 residues: CASSSQGGIPIL.

V and J are TRBV7-9 and TRBJ2-1; possibly TRBD1 for D (6 bases). CDR3 length equals 11 residues. Germline CDR1 and CDR2: SEHNR and FQNEAQ (reference sequence). Between the trimmed V and J ends, which lost 7 bases and 8 bases, there was a span of 9 bases. CDR3 sequence: CASTPGDEQFF. In DNA form, the CDR3 reads TGTGCCAGCACCCCAGGGGATGAGCAGTTCTTC.

The CDR3 DNA reads TGTGCCAGCAGCTTAGTCACAGGGGCCCGGTCACCCCTCCACTTT. As protein: CASSLVTGARSPLHF. This chain joins TRBV7-8 and TRBJ1-6; 7 bases agree with TRBD1. Trimming removed 1 base from V and 10 bases from J; junction bases left unmatched: 7. The CDR3 has 15 amino acids. Germline assignment: CDR1 SGHVS and CDR2 FQNEAQ.

The gene calls are TRBV19 and TRBJ2-2, with 10 positions matching TRBD2. CDR1 is LNHDA, CDR2 SQIVND, per germline (reference sequence). CDR3 length: 12 residues. The CDR3 protein is CIAGGNTGELFF. In nucleotides, the CDR3 is TGTATAGCGGGGGGGAACACCGGGGAGCTGTTTTTT. Complete variable domain (other parts from reference TRBV19 and TRBJ2-2): DGGITQSPKYLFRKEGQNVTLSCEQNLNHDAMYWYRQDPGQGLRLIYYSQIVNDFQKGDIAEGYSVSREKKESFPLTVTSAQKNPTAFYLCIAGGNTGELFFGEGSRLTVL.

V usage is TRBV6-2 or TRBV6-3 and J usage is TRBJ2-1; 12 bases line up with TRBD2. The CDR3 length is 16 residues. J lost 8 bases, V lost 5 bases, and 10 bases had no gene match. In germline, CDR1 is MNHEY, CDR2 SVGEGT. The CDR3 DNA reads as TGTGCCAGCAGTCCCACTAGCGGGGGGACGGTATATGAGCAGTTCTTC. The encoded protein is CASSPTSGGTVYEQFF.

The chain uses TRBV14 and TRBJ2-1; 8 bases are a match to TRBD1. V shed 2 bases and J 7 bases; nucleotides not matched to a gene: 7. CDR3 length equals 15 residues. CDR1 and CDR2 (germline): SGHDN, FVKESK. Here the CDR3 reads CASSQYTGGLNEQFF. DNA for the CDR3: TGTGCCAGCAGCCAATATACAGGGGGTCTGAATGAGCAGTTCTTC.

This clone occurred once. V usage is TRBV27 and J usage is TRBJ1-5, with TRBD1 identical over 9 bases. The V and J ends lost 6 bases and 5 bases, in that order; junction bases with no gene match: 5. Germline CDR1 reads MNHEY; CDR2 reads SMNVEV (reference sequence). The CDR3 sequence is 14 residues long. The CDR3 loop reads CASSLTGGYQPQHF. The CDR3 DNA reads as TGTGCCAGCAGCTTAACAGGGGGCTATCAGCCCCAGCATTTT.